This T cell receptor (beta chain) originates from a study of blood T cell repertoires in COVID-19. CDR3 length: 15 residues. With 0 bases clipped from V and 1 base from J, the junction kept 3 bases outside the gene matches. Germline lookup yields CDR1 SGDLS and CDR2 YYNGEE. Repertoires were generated with immunoSEQ multiplex PCR, while TCRdb's copy carries only in-frame clones and drops some. The sample gives about 210,000 clones, 65% to 90% of which show up once; approximately 10% is in the top ten. This TCR was recovered from a man aged 45-60 years with active or convalescent COVID-19. The sequenced material came from peripheral blood. This chain uses TRBV9 with TRBJ1-1; 7 positions match TRBD1. For the CDR3, the DNA is TGTGCCAGCAGCGTAGGGACAGGACAGAACACTGAAGCTTTCTTT. As protein: CASSVGTGQNTEAFF. Complete variable domain (other parts from reference TRBV9 and TRBJ1-1): DSGVTQTPKHLITATGQRVTLRCSPRSGDLSVYWYQQSLDQGLQFLIQYYNGEERAKGNILERFSAQQFPDLHSELNLSSLELGDSALYFCASSVGTGQNTEAFFGQGTRLTVV.